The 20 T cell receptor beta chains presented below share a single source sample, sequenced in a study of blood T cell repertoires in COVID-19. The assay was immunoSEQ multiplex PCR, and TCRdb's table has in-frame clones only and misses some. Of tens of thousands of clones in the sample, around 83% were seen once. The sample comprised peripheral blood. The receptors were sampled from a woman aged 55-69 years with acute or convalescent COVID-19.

CDR3 DNA sequence: TGTGCCAGCAGTTTCCAGGCCGGAATTGGCTATAATTCACCCCTCCACTTT. It translates to CASSFQAGIGYNSPLHF. The chain recombines TRBV27 with TRBJ1-6; D is ambiguous. This CDR3 spans 17 amino acids. V shed 3 bases and J shed 3 bases, with 15 bases lying between them. From germline, CDR1 is MNHEY and CDR2 SMNVEV (reference sequence).

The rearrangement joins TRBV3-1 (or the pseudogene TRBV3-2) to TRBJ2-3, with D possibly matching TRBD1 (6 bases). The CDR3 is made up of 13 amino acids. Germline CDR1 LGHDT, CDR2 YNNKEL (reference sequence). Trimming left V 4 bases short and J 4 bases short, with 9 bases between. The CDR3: CASSRKGADTQYF. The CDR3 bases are TGTGCCAGCAGCCGAAAGGGGGCAGATACGCAGTATTTT.

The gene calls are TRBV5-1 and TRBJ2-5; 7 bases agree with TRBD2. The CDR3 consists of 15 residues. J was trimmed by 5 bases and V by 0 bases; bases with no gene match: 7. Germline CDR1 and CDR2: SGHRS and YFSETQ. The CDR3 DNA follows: TGCGCCAGCAGCTTGGCAGCTAGCGGTCGGGAGACCCAGTACTTC. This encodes CASSLAASGRETQYF.

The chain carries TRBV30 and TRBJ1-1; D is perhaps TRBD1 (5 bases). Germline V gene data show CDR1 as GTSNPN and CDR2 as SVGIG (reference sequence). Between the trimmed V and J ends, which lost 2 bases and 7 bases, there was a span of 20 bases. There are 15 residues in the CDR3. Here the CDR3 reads CAWSSDPPGFGEAFF. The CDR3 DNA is TGTGCCTGGAGTAGCGACCCCCCAGGGTTCGGTGAAGCTTTCTTT.

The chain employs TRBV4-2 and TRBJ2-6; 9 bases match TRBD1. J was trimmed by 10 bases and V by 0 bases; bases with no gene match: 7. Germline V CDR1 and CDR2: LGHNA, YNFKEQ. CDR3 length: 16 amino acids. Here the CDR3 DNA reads TGTGCCAGCAGCCAAGATGGGACAGGGTCGAGGAACGTCCTGACTTTC. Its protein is CASSQDGTGSRNVLTF.

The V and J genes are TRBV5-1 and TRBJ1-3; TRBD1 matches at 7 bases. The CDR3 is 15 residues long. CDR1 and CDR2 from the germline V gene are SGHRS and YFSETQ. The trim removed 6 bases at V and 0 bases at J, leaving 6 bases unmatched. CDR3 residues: CASNPTGSSGNTIYF. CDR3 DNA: TGCGCCAGCAACCCGACAGGGAGCTCTGGAAACACCATATATTTT. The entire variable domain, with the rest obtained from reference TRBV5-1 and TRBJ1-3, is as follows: KAGVTQTPRYLIKTRGQQVTLSCSPISGHRSVSWYQQTPGQGLQFLFEYFSETQRNKGNFPGRFSGRQFSNSRSEMNVSTLELGDSALYLCASNPTGSSGNTIYFGEGSWLTVV.

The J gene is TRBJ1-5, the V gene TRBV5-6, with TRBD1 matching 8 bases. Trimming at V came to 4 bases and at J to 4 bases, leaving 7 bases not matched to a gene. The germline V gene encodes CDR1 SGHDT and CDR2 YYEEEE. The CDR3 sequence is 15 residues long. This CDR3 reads CASSPRTGLNQPQHF. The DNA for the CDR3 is TGTGCCAGCAGCCCCAGGACAGGGCTAAATCAGCCCCAGCATTTT.

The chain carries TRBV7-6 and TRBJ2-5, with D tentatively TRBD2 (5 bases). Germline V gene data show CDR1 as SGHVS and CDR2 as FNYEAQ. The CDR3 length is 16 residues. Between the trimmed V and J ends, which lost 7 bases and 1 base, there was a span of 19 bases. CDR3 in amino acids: CASMLGVLGSQETQYF. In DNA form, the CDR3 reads TGTGCCAGCATGCTCGGGGTATTGGGATCCCAAGAGACCCAGTACTTC.

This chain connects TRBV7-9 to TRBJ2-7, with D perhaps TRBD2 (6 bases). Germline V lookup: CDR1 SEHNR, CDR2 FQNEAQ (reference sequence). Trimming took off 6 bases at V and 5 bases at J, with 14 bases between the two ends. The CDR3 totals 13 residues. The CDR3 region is CASSPPGEDEQYF. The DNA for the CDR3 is TGTGCCAGCAGTCCACCCGGGGAGGACGAGCAGTACTTC.

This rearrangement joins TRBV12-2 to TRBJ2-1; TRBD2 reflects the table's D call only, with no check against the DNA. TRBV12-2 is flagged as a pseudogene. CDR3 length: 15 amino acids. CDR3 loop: CASRFWTSGREKQFF. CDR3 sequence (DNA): TGTGCAAGTCGCTTTTGGACTAGCGGGAGGGAGAAGCAGTTCTTC.

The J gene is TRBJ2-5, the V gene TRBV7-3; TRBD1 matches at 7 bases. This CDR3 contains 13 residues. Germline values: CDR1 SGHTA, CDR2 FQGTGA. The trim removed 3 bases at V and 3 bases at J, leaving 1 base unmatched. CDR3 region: CASSFTGEETQYF. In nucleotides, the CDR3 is TGTGCCAGCAGCTTCACAGGGGAAGAGACCCAGTACTTC.

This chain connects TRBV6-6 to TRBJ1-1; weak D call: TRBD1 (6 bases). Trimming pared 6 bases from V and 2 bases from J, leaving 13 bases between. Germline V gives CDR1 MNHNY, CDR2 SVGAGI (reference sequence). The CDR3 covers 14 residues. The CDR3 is CASSPGTLNTEAFF. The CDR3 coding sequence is TGTGCCAGCAGCCCCGGGACACTCAACACTGAAGCTTTCTTT.

The CDR3, as DNA: TGTGCCAGCAGGGGGCCGTACGACTATGGCTACACCTTC. Encoded protein: CASRGPYDYGYTF. The chain joins TRBV28 to TRBJ1-2, with D perhaps TRBD1 (5 bases). V lost 6 bases, J lost 3 bases, and 11 bases lay in between. The germline V gene encodes CDR1 MDHEN and CDR2 SYDVKM. The CDR3 extends over 13 amino acids.

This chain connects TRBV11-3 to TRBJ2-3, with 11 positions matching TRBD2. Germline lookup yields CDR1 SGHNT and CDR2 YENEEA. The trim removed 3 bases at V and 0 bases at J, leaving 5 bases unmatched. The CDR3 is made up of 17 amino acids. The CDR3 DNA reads TGTGCCAGCAGCTTGTGGGGGACTAGCGGTAGCACAGATACGCAGTATTTT. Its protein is CASSLWGTSGSTDTQYF.

In DNA form, the CDR3 reads TGTGCCAGCAGCCAGGAATCCAGGGGGGACTATGGCTACACCTTC. Translation gives CASSQESRGDYGYTF. This rearrangement joins TRBV4-2 to TRBJ1-2, with 7 bases that match TRBD1. V dropped 3 bases and J dropped 3; count of bases not matched to a gene: 7. The length of the CDR3 is 15 residues. CDR1 and CDR2 (germline): LGHNA, YNFKEQ.

DNA of the CDR3: TGTGCCAGCTCACCACAGGGGGCGCATAATTCACCCCTCCACTTT. It translates to CASSPQGAHNSPLHF. The V and J genes are TRBV18 and TRBJ1-6; 7 bases align to TRBD1. In germline, CDR1 is KGHSH, CDR2 LQKENI. J was trimmed by 5 bases and V by 1 base; bases with no gene match: 2. The CDR3 covers 15 residues.

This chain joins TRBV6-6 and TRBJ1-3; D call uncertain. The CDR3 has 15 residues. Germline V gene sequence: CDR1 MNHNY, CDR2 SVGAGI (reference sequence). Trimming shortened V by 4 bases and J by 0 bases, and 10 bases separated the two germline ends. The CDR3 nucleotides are TGTGCCAGCAGTTGGGCACAAGGCTCTGGAAACACCATATATTTT. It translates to CASSWAQGSGNTIYF.

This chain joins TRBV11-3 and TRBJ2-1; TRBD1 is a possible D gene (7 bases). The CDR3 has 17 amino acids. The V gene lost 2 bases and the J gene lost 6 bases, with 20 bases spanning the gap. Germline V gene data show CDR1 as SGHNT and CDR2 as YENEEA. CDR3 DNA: TGTGCCAGCAGCTTACGGGCGAGGTCAGGGGGACTCAATGAGCAGTTCTTC. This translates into CASSLRARSGGLNEQFF.

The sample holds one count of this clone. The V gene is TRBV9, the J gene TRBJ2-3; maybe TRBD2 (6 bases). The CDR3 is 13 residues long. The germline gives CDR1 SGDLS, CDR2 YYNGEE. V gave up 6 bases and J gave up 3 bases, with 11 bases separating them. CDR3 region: CASNGGLTDTQYF. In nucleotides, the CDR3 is TGTGCCAGCAACGGGGGATTGACAGATACGCAGTATTTT.

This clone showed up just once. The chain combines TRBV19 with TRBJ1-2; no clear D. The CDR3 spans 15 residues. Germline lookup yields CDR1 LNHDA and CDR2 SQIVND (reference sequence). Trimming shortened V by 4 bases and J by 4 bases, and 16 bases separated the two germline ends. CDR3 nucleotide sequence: TGTGCCAGTAGTACCTCCGGGTTTCCCTTCTATGGCTACACCTTC. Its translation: CASSTSGFPFYGYTF.